This T cell receptor beta chain was recovered during a study of Ad26.COV2.S vaccination and SARS-CoV-2 variants. About the research overall: Participants got Ad26.COV2.S intramuscularly, once or twice 56 days apart. Study findings and constraints: Possible underestimation of total T cell responses by the TCR breadth and depth analyses was noted.

The V gene's germline CDR1 is MNHEY and CDR2 SVGAGI. Trimming shortened V by 6 bases and J by 1 base, and 9 bases separated the two germline ends. The CDR3 is 13 residues long. Of note for this clone: As yet, its antigen is unknown.

Treatment noted: 15 to 20 received Ad26.COV2.S at low or high dose, single or two shots; 5 received placebo; per-sample allocation not given. Sampling happened 63 days after the first vaccine or placebo injection. Some clones are missing from TCRdb's copy, which holds only in-frame ones; the method was immunoSEQ multiplex PCR. The sample lists almost 400,000 clones, 89% seen once, with about 2% in the top ten. The chain recombines TRBV6-5 with TRBJ1-1, with D possibly matching TRBD1 (5 bases). This receptor was identified in a person aged 18-60 years who received the Ad26.COV2.S COVID-19 vaccine or a placebo. The sequences come from peripheral blood, collected in a trial of Ad26.COV2.S vaccine versus placebo. CDR3 residues: CASRETANTEAFF. CDR3 DNA sequence: TGTGCCAGCAGGGAGACAGCGAACACTGAAGCTTTCTTT.